The entry below gives a single T cell receptor (beta chain) sequence along with its context. Using immunoSEQ multiplex PCR, the repertoire was profiled, and TCRdb retains in-frame clones only, with some absent. This sample has some 120,000 clones, with 75% to 85% found just once. This CDR3 spans 13 amino acids. Germline CDR1 is GTSNPN and CDR2 is SVGIG (reference sequence). V lost 4 bases and J lost 7; bases outside the gene matches: 9. This entry belongs to a study of blood T cell repertoires in COVID-19. The TCR was taken from a man in his forties with active or convalescent COVID-19. Sequencing was carried out using peripheral blood. J is TRBJ1-2 and V is TRBV30; the match to TRBD1 covers 7 bases. The CDR3 loop is CAWIQGNKGGYTF. The CDR3 coding sequence is TGTGCCTGGATACAGGGGAATAAGGGTGGCTACACCTTC.